Below, one T cell receptor (beta chain) is given with its context. The sample comes from a study of CD8+CD57+ T cells in acquired aplastic anemia. J was trimmed by 6 bases and V by 4 bases; bases with no gene match: 0. CDR3 size: 12 residues. Germline CDR1 and CDR2: MGHDK and SYGVNS. The study profiled TCR beta VDJ and CDR3 using genomic DNA as template. In TCRdb, the reads were re-called with MiXCR into one record per CDR3 protein. The top ten clones hold roughly 3.2% of a sample with roughly 150,000 distinct CDR3 sequences, around half of them seen once. The sequenced patients had an expansion of CD8+CD57+ cells seen by flow cytometry.

This clonotype originated in a human donor with aplastic anemia. What was sequenced was sorted CD4+, CD8+, or CD8+CD57+ T cells (not recorded which) from PBMCs. This sequence joins TRBV25-1 and TRBJ2-1; 7 bases match TRBD2. This chain's CDR3 is CASSGGGNEQFF. For the CDR3, the DNA is TGTGCCAGCAGTGGGGGGGGCAATGAGCAGTTCTTC.